Shown below are 10 T cell receptor beta chains from a single sample sequenced in a study of neurological immune-mediated disorders. Time point noted: technical triplicate 2. TCRdb recomputed calls from the 5' RACE reads with MiXCR, one row per CDR3 protein. The sample carries 30,000 or so distinct CDR3 sequences, approximately 12% recorded once. Input material: CD4+ T cells from blood. These receptors originate from a female donor with HTLV-1-associated myelopathy (HAM/TSP).

This clonotype was counted ten times or more. The rearrangement uses TRBV24-1 and TRBJ2-1; 11 nucleotides align to TRBD1. The V gene's germline CDR1 is KGHDR and CDR2 SFDVKD. The CDR3 consists of 14 residues. V shed 7 bases, J shed 4 bases, and the junction held 2 bases outside the gene matches. CDR3 coding DNA: TGTGCCACCAGCCGGGACAGGGGGTACAATGAGCAGTTCTTC. It encodes CATSRDRGYNEQFF.

This clonotype was seen ten or more times. The gene calls are TRBV20-1 and TRBJ2-1, with 10 bases that match TRBD2. V dropped 3 bases and J dropped 1; count of bases not matched to a gene: 6. The CDR3 loop spans 16 amino acids. CDR1 is DFQATT, CDR2 SNEGSKA, per germline (reference sequence). CDR3 sequence (DNA): TGCAGTGCTAGGCTGTCTAGCGGGAGATCCTACAATGAGCAGTTCTTC. It encodes CSARLSSGRSYNEQFF.

This clonotype was counted at least ten times. The chain uses TRBV20-1 and TRBJ2-7; 8 bases align to TRBD1. Germline CDR1 is DFQATT and CDR2 is SNEGSKA (reference sequence). Unmatched junction bases numbered 4, after V lost 0 bases and J lost 6 bases. The CDR3 runs 13 residues. The DNA for the CDR3 is TGCAGTGCTAGAGAGGGAACAGGGGGCGAGCAGTACTTC. It translates to CSAREGTGGEQYF.

In its sample, this clonotype was seen a few times. This may come from a read error, since a much larger clone is one base off. The J gene is TRBJ1-1, the V gene TRBV12-3 or TRBV12-4, with D tentatively TRBD1 (6 bases). This CDR3 has 14 amino acids. The ends were cut back, 6 bases at V and 5 bases at J, with 16 bases in the middle. Here the CDR3 DNA reads TGTGCCAGCAGGACCCAACAGGGTATAACTGAAGCTTTCTTT. Its translation is CASRTQQGITEAFF.

This clonotype was counted at least ten times. This chain connects TRBV7-9 to TRBJ2-4, with D perhaps given as TRBD1 or TRBD2 (6 bases each). The CDR3 is made up of 16 amino acids. Looked up from germline, CDR1 is SEHNR and CDR2 is FQNEAQ (reference sequence). Trimming took off 3 bases at V and 1 base at J, with 13 bases between the two ends. CDR3 sequence reads: CASSFPGAYAKNIQYF. The CDR3 nucleotides read TGTGCCAGCAGCTTTCCGGGGGCATATGCCAAAAACATTCAGTACTTC.

In this sample, this clonotype turned up many times. V is TRBV4-2 and J is TRBJ2-1; TRBD2 matches at 10 bases. The V and J ends lost 4 bases and 8 bases, in that order; junction bases with no gene match: 8. The CDR3 runs 15 residues. CDR1 and CDR2 from the germline V gene are LGHNA and YNFKEQ. The CDR3 coding sequence is TGTGCCAGCAGCCCGAGCGGGGGGGCCGCAGATGAGCAGTTCTTC. Translated, it gives CASSPSGGAADEQFF.

The chain uses TRBV2 and TRBJ2-2; D ambiguous. V shed 1 base and J shed 3 bases, with 6 bases lying between them. CDR1 SNHLY and CDR2 FYNNEI come from the germline V gene. The CDR3 totals 14 residues. CDR3 sequence reads: CASSEGLYTGELFF. In nucleotides, the CDR3 is TGTGCCAGCAGTGAAGGCCTCTACACCGGGGAGCTGTTTTTT.

This clonotype has ten or more counts. The chain has TRBV5-1 and TRBJ2-7; 8 bases agree with TRBD2. Looked up from germline, CDR1 is SGHRS and CDR2 is YFSETQ. The CDR3 runs 15 residues. Losses at the gene ends were 4 bases for V and 2 bases for J; bases not matched to a gene: 8. CDR3 residues: CASSRAGDGPYEQYF. In nucleotides, the CDR3 is TGCGCCAGCAGCCGAGCGGGAGACGGCCCCTACGAGCAGTACTTC.

The table lists this clonotype with many counts. This chain joins TRBV6-1 and TRBJ1-6, with 7 bases lining up with TRBD1. This CDR3 is 14 amino acids long. V shed 7 bases and J 6 bases; nucleotides not matched to a gene: 6. The germline V gene has CDR1 MNHNS and CDR2 SASEGT. CDR3 nucleotide sequence: TGTGCCAGCATCCCGGGACAGCCTAATTCACCCCTCCACTTT. Amino acids: CASIPGQPNSPLHF.

In this sample, this clonotype turned up many times. The J gene is TRBJ2-3, the V gene TRBV20-1, with a tentative D call TRBD1 (6 bases). Between the trimmed V and J ends, which lost 0 bases and 0 bases, there was a span of 10 bases. The CDR3 has 15 amino acids. Germline CDR1 reads DFQATT; CDR2 reads SNEGSKA (reference sequence). CDR3 nucleotides: TGCAGTGCTAGAGATACAGGGCGGAGCACAGATACGCAGTATTTT. Amino acid sequence: CSARDTGRSTDTQYF.